These T cell receptor beta chains were read from a single sample in a study of a mutant IDH1 vaccine in newly diagnosed glioma. Using immunoSEQ multiplex PCR, the repertoire was profiled, and TCRdb retains in-frame clones only, with some absent. The data contain roughly 38,000 clones, approximately 92% of them seen just once; the ten biggest clones take up less than 2%. These receptors have no identified antigens. This specimen was PBMCs, taken from a glioma patient whose treatment included an IDH1 peptide vaccine. These receptors originate from a man in his forties or fifties with glioma. Both conserved end residues are part of each CDR3. Each record gives: CDR3 protein, CDR3 DNA, D gene, clone size, V gene, J gene. The D gene is left open where the match is weak. Some rows have no size entry. The others give once, few or many, or a class for an expanded clone.

CASSPLPVMNTEAFF	TGTGCCAGCTCACCACTTCCAGTCATGAACACTGAAGCTTTCTTT	NA	NA	TRBV18	TRBJ1-1
CASSLTGSDTQYF	TGTGCCAGTAGCTTGACAGGGTCAGATACGCAGTATTTT	TRBD1	NA	TRBV19	TRBJ2-3
CASSYSEGLARYEQYF	TGTGCCAGCAGTTACTCTGAGGGACTAGCGAGGTACGAGCAGTACTTC	TRBD2	NA	TRBV6-5	TRBJ2-7
CASSAAYGYTF	TGTGCCAGCTCCGCAGCCTATGGCTACACCTTC	NA	NA	TRBV2	TRBJ1-2
CASSTPGPANYGYTF	TGTGCCAGCAGTACCCCAGGGCCAGCTAACTATGGCTACACCTTC	NA	NA	TRBV28	TRBJ1-2
CASSSGGTDTQYF	TGTGCCAGCAGTAGCGGGGGCACAGATACGCAGTATTTT	TRBD2	NA	TRBV6-4	TRBJ2-3
CASSLAEGSYEQYF	TGTGCCAGCAGCTTAGCAGAGGGGTCCTACGAGCAGTACTTC	NA	NA	TRBV7-9	TRBJ2-7
CASRLSGRAPDTQYF	TGTGCCAGCAGATTATCCGGGAGGGCCCCAGATACGCAGTATTTT	TRBD2	NA	TRBV6-5	TRBJ2-3
CASSYGQVNTEAFF	TGTGCCAGCAGTTATGGACAGGTGAACACTGAAGCTTTCTTT	TRBD1	once	TRBV11-3	TRBJ1-1
CASSNRDRGAFF	TGTGCCAGTAGTAACCGGGACAGGGGGGCTTTCTTT	TRBD1	NA	TRBV19	TRBJ1-1
CASSTLPTGAIQYF	TGTGCCAGCAGCACCTTACCGACAGGGGCAATTCAGTACTTC	TRBD1	NA	TRBV7-8	TRBJ2-4
CASSTPDRGRETQYF	TGTGCCAGCAGTACCCCGGACAGGGGGCGAGAGACCCAGTACTTC	TRBD1	NA	TRBV6-5	TRBJ2-5
CASSFRQTNEKLFF	TGTGCCAGCAGCTTCAGGCAAACTAATGAAAAACTGTTTTTT	NA	NA	TRBV7-9	TRBJ1-4
CASSEERGRGEYF	TGTGCCAGCAGTGAAGAGAGGGGCAGGGGAGAGTACTTC	NA	NA	TRBV6-1	TRBJ2-7
CASSSLQGYTF	TGTGCCAGCAGCTCTCTACAGGGCTACACCTTC	NA	once	TRBV7-2	TRBJ1-2
CASSRTDRASTDTQYF	TGCGCCAGCAGCCGGACGGACAGGGCTAGCACAGATACGCAGTATTTT	TRBD1	NA	TRBV5-1	TRBJ2-3
CASRSEGYGYTF	TGTGCCAGCAGGAGCGAGGGCTATGGCTACACCTTC	NA	once	TRBV6-4	TRBJ1-2
CASSIQGTGYTF	TGTGCCAGTAGTATCCAGGGCACTGGCTACACCTTC	NA	once	TRBV19	TRBJ1-2
CASSLGGVNQPQHF	TGTGCCAGCAGTTTAGGGGGAGTCAATCAGCCCCAGCATTTT	NA	once	TRBV28	TRBJ1-5
CASSEKRSRGSNSPLHF	TGCGCCAGCAGTGAGAAGAGGAGCAGGGGTTCTAATTCACCCCTCCACTTT	NA	NA	TRBV10-2	TRBJ1-6
CASSQDLSGAQNSYNSPLHF	TGCGCCAGCAGTCAAGACCTTTCCGGGGCCCAAAATTCCTATAATTCACCCCTCCACTTT	NA	NA	TRBV23-1	TRBJ1-6
CASSGRGHITGELFF	TGTGCCAGTAGTGGGAGGGGACACATCACCGGGGAGCTGTTTTTT	NA	medium-sized	TRBV19	TRBJ2-2
CASSFGTGGNTIYF	TGTGCCAGCAGCTTTGGGACAGGGGGGAACACCATATATTTT	TRBD1	NA	TRBV7-9	TRBJ1-3
CASSPTDSPVGYTF	TGTGCCAGCAGCCCGACCGACTCCCCCGTCGGCTACACCTTC	NA	NA	TRBV7-9	TRBJ1-2
CASSEGGEVGETQYF	TGTGCCAGCAGTGAAGGAGGGGAGGTCGGAGAGACCCAGTACTTC	NA	NA	TRBV6-1	TRBJ2-5
CASSDPGRGSSYEQYF	TGTGCCAGTAGTGACCCCGGACGCGGGAGCTCCTACGAGCAGTACTTC	TRBD2	NA	TRBV19	TRBJ2-7
CAISEAGGWDTIYF	TGTGCCATCAGTGAGGCAGGGGGATGGGACACCATATATTTT	TRBD1	once	TRBV10-3	TRBJ1-3
CASTQLGSGRADTGELFF	TGCGCCAGCACCCAATTGGGTAGCGGGAGGGCCGACACCGGGGAGCTGTTTTTT	TRBD2	once	TRBV5-1	TRBJ2-2
CASSFGQGGGNTEAFF	TGTGCCAGCAGTTTTGGACAGGGCGGCGGTAACACTGAAGCTTTCTTT	TRBD1	NA	TRBV5-4	TRBJ1-1
CASSLVGGGTDTQYF	TGCGCCAGCAGCTTGGTAGGCGGGGGCACAGATACGCAGTATTTT	NA	NA	TRBV5-1	TRBJ2-3
CASSLSHRGETGELFF	TGTGCCAGCAGCTTATCCCACAGGGGAGAGACCGGGGAGCTGTTTTTT	TRBD1	NA	TRBV11-3	TRBJ2-2
CASSSTGGDTEAFF	TGTGCCAGCTCATCTACAGGGGGGGACACTGAAGCTTTCTTT	TRBD1	NA	TRBV18	TRBJ1-1
CASSLVADGANVLTF	TGCGCCAGCAGCTTGGTGGCAGATGGGGCCAACGTCCTGACTTTC	NA	NA	TRBV5-1	TRBJ2-6
CASSLWEGGGSTSYEQYF	TGTGCCAGCAGTTTGTGGGAGGGCGGGGGGTCAACCTCCTACGAGCAGTACTTC	TRBD2	NA	TRBV28	TRBJ2-7
CASSVQGLATNEKLFF	TGTGCCAGCAGTGTTCAGGGGCTTGCAACTAATGAAAAACTGTTTTTT	NA	NA	TRBV2	TRBJ1-4
CASRLAGLYNEQFF	TGTGCCAGCAGACTAGCGGGGTTATACAATGAGCAGTTCTTC	TRBD2	few	TRBV6-1	TRBJ2-1
CASSPGGLAAEKLFF	TGCGCCAGCAGCCCGGGAGGGTTGGCTGCTGAAAAACTGTTTTTT	NA	NA	TRBV5-1	TRBJ1-4
CASSPGTSGVQGNEQFF	TGTGCCAGCAGCCCAGGGACTAGCGGGGTGCAGGGGAATGAGCAGTTCTTC	TRBD2	NA	TRBV7-3	TRBJ2-1
CASSLGLRTGELFF	TGTGCCAGCAGCTTAGGTCTTCGCACCGGGGAGCTGTTTTTT	NA	NA	TRBV7-8	TRBJ2-2
CASTLAGGISYNEQFF	TGTGCCAGCACCTTAGCGGGAGGGATCTCCTACAATGAGCAGTTCTTC	TRBD2	NA	TRBV11-2	TRBJ2-1
CASSVTAGGGYTF	TGTGCCAGCAGCGTCACGGCGGGTGGTGGCTACACCTTC	NA	NA	TRBV7-8	TRBJ1-2
CASSLHRVGQPQHF	TGTGCCAGCAGCTTACACAGGGTAGGCCAGCCCCAGCATTTT	NA	NA	TRBV11-2	TRBJ1-5
CASSNRDRAPYEQYF	TGTGCCAGTAGCAACCGGGACAGGGCCCCCTACGAGCAGTACTTC	TRBD1	NA	TRBV19	TRBJ2-7
CASSSPMGVYEQFF	TGCGCCAGCAGCTCGCCAATGGGGGTCTATGAGCAGTTCTTC	NA	NA	TRBV5-1	TRBJ2-1
CASSQDRGGPYEQYF	TGCGCCAGCAGCCAAGATAGGGGGGGCCCCTACGAGCAGTACTTC	NA	NA	TRBV4-3	TRBJ2-7
CASSALLGTEAFF	TGTGCCAGCAGCGCTTTATTAGGGACAGAAGCTTTCTTT	NA	NA	TRBV6-1	TRBJ1-1
CARGAVEAFF	TGTGCCCGGGGGGCCGTTGAAGCTTTCTTT	NA	NA	TRBV2	TRBJ1-1
CASSLNDGGRAGNEQFF	TGTGCCAGCAGCCTAAACGACGGTGGGAGGGCCGGGAATGAGCAGTTCTTC	TRBD2	NA	TRBV7-9	TRBJ2-1
CASSLSGETQYF	TGTGCCAGCAGCTTATCCGGGGAGACCCAGTACTTC	NA	NA	TRBV7-8	TRBJ2-5